This T cell receptor beta chain was captured in a study of T cells in narcolepsy. Across the whole study: Enrolled donors included narcolepsy type 1 or type 2 patients and healthy controls. Regarding the study as a whole: Reportedly, autoreactive clonotypes were serially detected in patients' blood but not controls'. Autoreactive HCRT-specific and TRIB2-specific clonotypes were marked in same-patient CSF-versus-blood CD4+ comparisons.

Assay used: immunoSEQ multiplex PCR; TCRdb lists only in-frame clones, some missing. The data contain tens of thousands of clones, 75% to 90% of them singletons. This CDR3 has 15 residues. Germline CDR1 reads SGHVS; CDR2 reads FQNEAQ. V lost 5 bases and J lost 7; bases outside the gene matches: 9. Concerning this clone: Its matching antigen is unknown.

Material for sequencing was CD45RA- memory CD4+ T cells from PBMCs. The J gene is TRBJ2-1, the V gene TRBV7-8; 9 nucleotides match TRBD2. The receptor was isolated from a human donor with narcolepsy. CDR3 nucleotides: TGTGCCAGCAGCGCGACTAGCGGAGCTAGGAATGAGCAGTTCTTC. It encodes CASSATSGARNEQFF.